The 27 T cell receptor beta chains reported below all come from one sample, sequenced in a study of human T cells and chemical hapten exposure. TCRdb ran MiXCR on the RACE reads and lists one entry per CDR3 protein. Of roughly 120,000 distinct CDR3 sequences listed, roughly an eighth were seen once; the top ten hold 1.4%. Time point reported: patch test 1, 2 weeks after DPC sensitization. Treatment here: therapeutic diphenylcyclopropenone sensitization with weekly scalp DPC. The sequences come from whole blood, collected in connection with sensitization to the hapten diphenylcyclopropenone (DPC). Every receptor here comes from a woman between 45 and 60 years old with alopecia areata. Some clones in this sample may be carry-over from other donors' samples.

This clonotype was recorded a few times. The CDR3 protein is CASSELSTGELFF. DNA of the CDR3: TGTGCCAGTAGTGAACTATCGACCGGGGAGCTGTTTTTT. The rearrangement joins TRBV19 to TRBJ2-2; no definite D call. The V end was cut by 5 bases, the J end by 5 bases, with 9 bases between. Germline CDR1 LNHDA, CDR2 SQIVND (reference sequence). This CDR3 has 13 amino acids.

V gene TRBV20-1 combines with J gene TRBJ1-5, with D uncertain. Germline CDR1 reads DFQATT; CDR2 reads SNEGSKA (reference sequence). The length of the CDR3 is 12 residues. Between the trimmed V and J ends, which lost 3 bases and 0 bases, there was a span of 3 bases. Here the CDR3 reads CSARYSNQPQHF. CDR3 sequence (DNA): TGCAGTGCTAGGTATAGCAATCAGCCCCAGCATTTT.

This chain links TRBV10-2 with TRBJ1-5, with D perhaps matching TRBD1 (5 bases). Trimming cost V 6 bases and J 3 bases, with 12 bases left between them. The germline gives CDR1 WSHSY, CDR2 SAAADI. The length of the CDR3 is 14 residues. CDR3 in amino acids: CASSAWGYNQPQHF. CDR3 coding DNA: TGCGCCAGCAGCGCCTGGGGGTACAATCAGCCCCAGCATTTT.

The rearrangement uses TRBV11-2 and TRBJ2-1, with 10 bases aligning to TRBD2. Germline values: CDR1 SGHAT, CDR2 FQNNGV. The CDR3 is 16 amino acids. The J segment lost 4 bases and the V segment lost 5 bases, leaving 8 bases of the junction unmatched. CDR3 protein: CASSQAQRGGYNEQFF. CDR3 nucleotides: TGTGCCAGCAGCCAAGCCCAGCGGGGGGGGTACAATGAGCAGTTCTTC.

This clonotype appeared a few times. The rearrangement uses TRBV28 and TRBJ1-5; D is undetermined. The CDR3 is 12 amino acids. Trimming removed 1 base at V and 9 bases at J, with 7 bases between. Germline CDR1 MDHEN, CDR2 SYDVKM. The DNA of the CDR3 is TGTGCCAGCAGTTTATCATCTAGGCCCCAGCATTTT. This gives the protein CASSLSSRPQHF.

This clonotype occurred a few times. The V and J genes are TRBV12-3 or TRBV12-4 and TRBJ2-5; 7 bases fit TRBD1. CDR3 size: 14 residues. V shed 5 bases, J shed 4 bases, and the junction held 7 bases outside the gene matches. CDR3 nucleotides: TGTGCCAGCAGTCCCGGGACAGTCTCAGAGACCCAGTACTTC. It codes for CASSPGTVSETQYF.

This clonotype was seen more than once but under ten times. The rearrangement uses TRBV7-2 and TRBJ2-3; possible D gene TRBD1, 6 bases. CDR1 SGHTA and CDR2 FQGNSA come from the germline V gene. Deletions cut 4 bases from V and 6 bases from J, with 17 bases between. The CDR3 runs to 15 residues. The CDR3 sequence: CASSSFGTKSDTQYF. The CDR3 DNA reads TGTGCCAGCAGCTCCTTTGGGACAAAGAGTGATACGCAGTATTTT.

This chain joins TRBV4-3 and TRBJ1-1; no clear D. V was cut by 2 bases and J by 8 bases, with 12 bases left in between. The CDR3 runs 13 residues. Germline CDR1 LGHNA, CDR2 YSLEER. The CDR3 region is CASSQLPSEEAFF. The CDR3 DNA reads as TGCGCCAGCAGCCAACTTCCCAGCGAGGAAGCTTTCTTT.

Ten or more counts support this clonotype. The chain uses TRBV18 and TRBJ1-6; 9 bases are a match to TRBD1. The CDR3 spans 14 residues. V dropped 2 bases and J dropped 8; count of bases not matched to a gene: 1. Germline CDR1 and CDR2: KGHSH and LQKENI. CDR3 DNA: TGTGCCAGCTCACCAACAGGGGGCGATTCACCCCTCCACTTT. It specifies CASSPTGGDSPLHF.

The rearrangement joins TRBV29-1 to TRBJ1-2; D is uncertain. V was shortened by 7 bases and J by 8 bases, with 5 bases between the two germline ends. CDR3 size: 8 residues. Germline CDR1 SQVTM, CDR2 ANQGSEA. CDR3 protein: CSAEGYTF. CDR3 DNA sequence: TGCAGCGCCGAGGGCTACACCTTC.

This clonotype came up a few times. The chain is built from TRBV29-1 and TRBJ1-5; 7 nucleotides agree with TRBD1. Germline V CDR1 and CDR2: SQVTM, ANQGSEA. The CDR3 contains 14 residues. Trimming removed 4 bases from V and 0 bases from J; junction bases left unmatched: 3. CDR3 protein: CSVAGQDSNQPQHF. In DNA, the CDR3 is TGCAGCGTTGCCGGACAGGATAGCAATCAGCCCCAGCATTTT. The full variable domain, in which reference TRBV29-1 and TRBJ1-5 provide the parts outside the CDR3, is SAVISQKPSRDICQRGTSLTIQCQVDSQVTMMFWYRQQPGQSLTLIATANQGSEATYESGFVIDKFPISRPNLTFSTLTVSNMSPEDSSIYLCSVAGQDSNQPQHFGDGTRLSIL.

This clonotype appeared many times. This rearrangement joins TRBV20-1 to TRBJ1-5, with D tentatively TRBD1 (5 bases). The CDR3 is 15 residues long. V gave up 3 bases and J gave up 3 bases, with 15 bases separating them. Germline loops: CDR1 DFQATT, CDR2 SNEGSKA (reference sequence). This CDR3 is CSASGTSLPNQPQHF. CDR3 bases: TGCAGTGCTAGCGGGACTTCCCTCCCCAATCAGCCCCAGCATTTT.

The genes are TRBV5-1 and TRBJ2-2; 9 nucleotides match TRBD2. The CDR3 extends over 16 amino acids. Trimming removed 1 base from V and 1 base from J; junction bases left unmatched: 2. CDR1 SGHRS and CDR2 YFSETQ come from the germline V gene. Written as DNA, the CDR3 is TGCGCCAGCAGCTTGAAGACTAGCGGGAACACCGGGGAGCTGTTTTTT. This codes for CASSLKTSGNTGELFF.

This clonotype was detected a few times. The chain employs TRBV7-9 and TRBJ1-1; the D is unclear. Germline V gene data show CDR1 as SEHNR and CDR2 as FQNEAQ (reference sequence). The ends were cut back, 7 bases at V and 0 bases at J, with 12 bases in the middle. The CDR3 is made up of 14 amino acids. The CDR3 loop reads CASTSPLMNTEAFF. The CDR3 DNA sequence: TGTGCCAGCACATCGCCGTTAATGAACACTGAAGCTTTCTTT.

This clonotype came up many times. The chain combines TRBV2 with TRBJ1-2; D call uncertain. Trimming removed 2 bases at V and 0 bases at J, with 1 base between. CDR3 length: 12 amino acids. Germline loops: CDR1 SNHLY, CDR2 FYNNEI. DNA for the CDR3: TGTGCCAGCAGTGAATCTAACTATGGCTACACCTTC. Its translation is CASSESNYGYTF.

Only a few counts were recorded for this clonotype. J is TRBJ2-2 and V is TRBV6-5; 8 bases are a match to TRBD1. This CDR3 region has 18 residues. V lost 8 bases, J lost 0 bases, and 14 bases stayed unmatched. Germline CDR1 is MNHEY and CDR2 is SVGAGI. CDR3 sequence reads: CASRTWTPDRANTGELFF. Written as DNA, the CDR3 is TGTGCCAGCCGTACATGGACCCCGGACAGGGCGAACACCGGGGAGCTGTTTTTT.

Written as DNA, the CDR3 is TGTGCCTCACAGGGGAGCCCAGATACGCAGTATTTT. This translates into CASQGSPDTQYF. The chain is built from TRBV6-1 and TRBJ2-3; TRBD1 matches at 7 bases. In germline, CDR1 is MNHNS, CDR2 SASEGT. This CDR3 has 12 residues. With V trimmed by 11 bases and J by 4 bases, 6 bases remained unmatched.

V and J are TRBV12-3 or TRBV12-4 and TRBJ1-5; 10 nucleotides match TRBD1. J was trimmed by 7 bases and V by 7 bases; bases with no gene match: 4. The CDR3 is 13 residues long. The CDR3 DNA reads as TGTGCCAGCACCGGGACAGGGGTCCAGCCCCAGCATTTT. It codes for CASTGTGVQPQHF.

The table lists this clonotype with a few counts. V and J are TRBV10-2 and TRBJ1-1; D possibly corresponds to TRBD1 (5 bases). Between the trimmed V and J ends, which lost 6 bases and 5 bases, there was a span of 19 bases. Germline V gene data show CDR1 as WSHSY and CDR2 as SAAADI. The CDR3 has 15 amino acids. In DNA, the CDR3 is TGCGCCAGCAGATCTTCAGGCAGGGCCAGTACTGAAGCTTTCTTT. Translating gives CASRSSGRASTEAFF.

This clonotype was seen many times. The CDR3 loop is CASSGTSVPDTQYF. In DNA form, the CDR3 reads TGCGCCAGCAGCGGGACTAGCGTTCCAGATACGCAGTATTTT. The chain recombines TRBV10-1 with TRBJ2-3; 10 nucleotides line up with TRBD2. The germline V gene has CDR1 WNHNN and CDR2 SYGVQD (reference sequence). Trimming took 6 bases from V and 4 from J; bases not matched to a gene: 4. The CDR3 sequence is 14 residues long.

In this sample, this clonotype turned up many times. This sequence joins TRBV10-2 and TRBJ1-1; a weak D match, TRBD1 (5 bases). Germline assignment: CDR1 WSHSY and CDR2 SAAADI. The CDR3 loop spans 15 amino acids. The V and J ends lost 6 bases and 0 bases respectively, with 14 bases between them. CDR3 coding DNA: TGCGCCAGCAGCGAAATGGGGCTCGTGAACACTGAAGCTTTCTTT. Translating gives CASSEMGLVNTEAFF.

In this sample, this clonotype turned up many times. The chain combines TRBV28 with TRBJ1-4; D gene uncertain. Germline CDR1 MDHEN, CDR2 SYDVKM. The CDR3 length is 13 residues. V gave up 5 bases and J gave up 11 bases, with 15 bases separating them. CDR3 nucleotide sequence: TGTGCCAGCAGTCCCCGGGCAGTCGGGAAACTGTTTTTT. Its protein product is CASSPRAVGKLFF.

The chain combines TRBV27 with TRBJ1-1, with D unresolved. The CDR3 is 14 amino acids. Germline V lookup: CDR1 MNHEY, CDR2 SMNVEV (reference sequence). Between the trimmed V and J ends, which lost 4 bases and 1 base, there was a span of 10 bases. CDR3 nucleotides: TGTGCCAGCAGTTCCTTATCGACGAACACTGAAGCTTTCTTT. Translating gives CASSSLSTNTEAFF.

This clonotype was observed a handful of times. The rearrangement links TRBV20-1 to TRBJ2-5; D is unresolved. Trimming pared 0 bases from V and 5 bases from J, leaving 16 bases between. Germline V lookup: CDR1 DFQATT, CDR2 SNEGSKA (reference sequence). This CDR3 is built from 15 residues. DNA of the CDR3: TGCAGTGCTAGAGAACCTCGACTGGCATCTGAGACCCAGTACTTC. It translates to CSAREPRLASETQYF.

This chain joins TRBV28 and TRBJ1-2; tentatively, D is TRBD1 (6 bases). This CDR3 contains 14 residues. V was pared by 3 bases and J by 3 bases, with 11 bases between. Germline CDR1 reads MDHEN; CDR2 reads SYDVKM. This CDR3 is CASSFPGADYGYTF. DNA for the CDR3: TGTGCCAGCAGTTTCCCAGGGGCAGACTATGGCTACACCTTC.

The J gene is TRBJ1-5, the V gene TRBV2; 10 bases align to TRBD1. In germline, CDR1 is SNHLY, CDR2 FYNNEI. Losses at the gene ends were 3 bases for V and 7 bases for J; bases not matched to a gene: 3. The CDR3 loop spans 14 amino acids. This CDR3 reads CASSEGQGQQPQHF. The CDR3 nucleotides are TGTGCCAGCAGTGAGGGACAGGGGCAACAGCCCCAGCATTTT.

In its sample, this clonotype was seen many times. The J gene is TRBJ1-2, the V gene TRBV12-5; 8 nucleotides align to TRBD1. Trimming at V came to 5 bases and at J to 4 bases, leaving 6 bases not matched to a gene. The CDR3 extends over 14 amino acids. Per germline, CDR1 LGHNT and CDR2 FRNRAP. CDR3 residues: CASGPDRAIYGYTF. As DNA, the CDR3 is TGTGCTAGTGGTCCGGACAGGGCCATCTATGGCTACACCTTC.